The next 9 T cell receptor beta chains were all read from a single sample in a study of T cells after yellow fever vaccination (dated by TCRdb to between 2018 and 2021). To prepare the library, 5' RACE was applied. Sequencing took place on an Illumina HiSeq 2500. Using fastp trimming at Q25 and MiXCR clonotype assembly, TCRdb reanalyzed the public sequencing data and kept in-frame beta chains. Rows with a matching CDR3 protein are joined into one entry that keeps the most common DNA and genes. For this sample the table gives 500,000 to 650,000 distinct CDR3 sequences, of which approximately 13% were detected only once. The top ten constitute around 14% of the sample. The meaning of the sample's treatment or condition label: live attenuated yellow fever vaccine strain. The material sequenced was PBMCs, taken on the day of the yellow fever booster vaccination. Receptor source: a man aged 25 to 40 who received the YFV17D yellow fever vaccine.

The CDR3 loop is CASSYFGTGVGQPQHF. The CDR3 nucleotides are TGTGCCAGCAGTTACTTCGGGACAGGGGTAGGTCAGCCCCAGCATTTT. The rearrangement uses TRBV6-5 and TRBJ1-5; 10 bases are a match to TRBD1. Germline lookup yields CDR1 MNHEY and CDR2 SVGAGI. V lost 1 base, J lost 6 bases, and 6 bases stayed unmatched. The CDR3 contains 16 residues.

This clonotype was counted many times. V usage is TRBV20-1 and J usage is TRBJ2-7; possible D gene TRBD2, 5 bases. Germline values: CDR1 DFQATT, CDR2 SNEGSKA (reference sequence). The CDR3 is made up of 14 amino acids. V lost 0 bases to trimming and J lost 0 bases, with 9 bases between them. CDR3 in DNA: TGCAGTGCTAGAGATGTCCGGGACTCCTACGAGCAGTACTTC. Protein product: CSARDVRDSYEQYF.

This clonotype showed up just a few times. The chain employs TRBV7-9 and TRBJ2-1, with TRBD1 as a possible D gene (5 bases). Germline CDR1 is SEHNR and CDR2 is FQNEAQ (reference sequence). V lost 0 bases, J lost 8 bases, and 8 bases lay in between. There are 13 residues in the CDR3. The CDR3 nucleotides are TGTGCCAGCAGCTTAGCTCAGGGCCATGAGCAGTTCTTC. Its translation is CASSLAQGHEQFF.

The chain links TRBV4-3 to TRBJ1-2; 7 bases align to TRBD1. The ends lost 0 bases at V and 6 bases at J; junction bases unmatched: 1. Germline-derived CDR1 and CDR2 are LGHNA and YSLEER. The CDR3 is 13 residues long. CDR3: CASSQDTGDGYTF. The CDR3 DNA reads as TGCGCCAGCAGCCAAGATACAGGGGATGGCTACACCTTC.

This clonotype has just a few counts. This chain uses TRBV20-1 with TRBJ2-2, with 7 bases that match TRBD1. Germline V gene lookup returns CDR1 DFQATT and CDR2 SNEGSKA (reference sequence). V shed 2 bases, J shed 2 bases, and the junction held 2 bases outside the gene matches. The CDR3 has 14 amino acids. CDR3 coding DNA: TGCAGTGCTAGAAGGGACAGAAACACCGGGGAGCTGTTTTTT. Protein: CSARRDRNTGELFF.

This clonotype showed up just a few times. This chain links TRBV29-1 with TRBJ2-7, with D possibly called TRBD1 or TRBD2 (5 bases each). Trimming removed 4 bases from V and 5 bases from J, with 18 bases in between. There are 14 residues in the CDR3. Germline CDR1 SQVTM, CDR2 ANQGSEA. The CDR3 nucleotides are TGCAGCGTTGTAAGGGACGGAACCCTGAACGAGCAGTACTTC. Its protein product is CSVVRDGTLNEQYF.

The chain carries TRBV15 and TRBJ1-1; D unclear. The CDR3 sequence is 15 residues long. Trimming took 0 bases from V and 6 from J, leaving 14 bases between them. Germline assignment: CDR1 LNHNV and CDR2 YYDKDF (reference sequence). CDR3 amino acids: CATSRDLYLRAEAFF. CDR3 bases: TGTGCCACCAGCAGAGATCTATATTTGCGCGCTGAAGCTTTCTTT.

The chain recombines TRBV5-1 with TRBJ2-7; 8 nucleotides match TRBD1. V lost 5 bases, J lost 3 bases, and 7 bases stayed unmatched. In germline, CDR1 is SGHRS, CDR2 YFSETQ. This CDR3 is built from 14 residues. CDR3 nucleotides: TGCGCCAGCAGTGGGGGGACAGGAATCTACGAGCAGTACTTC. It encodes CASSGGTGIYEQYF.

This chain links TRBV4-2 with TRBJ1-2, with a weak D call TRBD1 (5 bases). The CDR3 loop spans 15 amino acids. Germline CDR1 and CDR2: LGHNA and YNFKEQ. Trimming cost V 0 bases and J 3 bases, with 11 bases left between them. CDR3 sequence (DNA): TGTGCCAGCAGCCAAGACCGAATGGGGGACTATGGCTACACCTTC. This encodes CASSQDRMGDYGYTF.